Below, one T cell receptor beta chain is given with its context. Its antigen remains unknown. Produced via immunoSEQ multiplex PCR; TCRdb's table is partial and in-frame only. The sample lists about 31,000 clones, 70% to 90% occurring once. The investigators sampled blood at baseline, at cycle 4 day 1, and at cycle 7 day 1. The record originates from a study of OX40 agonist ivuxolimab in advanced cancers. The overall study: Patients got intravenous ivuxolimab at 0.01 to 10 mg/kg every 2 weeks. Findings of the study overall: Among the lowest levels of clonal expansion were found in partial responders at 0.1-3.0 mg/kg.

The CDR3 totals 13 residues. The V and J ends lost 0 bases and 2 bases respectively, with 4 bases between them. Germline V lookup: CDR1 SGDLS, CDR2 YYNGEE. J is TRBJ2-3 and V is TRBV9; D remains ambiguous. This receptor was identified in an adult with an advanced solid tumor such as melanoma, head and neck, liver or kidney cancer. Here the sequenced sample was CD4+ or CD8+ T cells sorted from blood, taken in a trial of the OX40 agonist ivuxolimab. Here the CDR3 DNA reads TGTGCCAGCAGCGTAGAGAACACAGATACGCAGTATTTT. Its protein product is CASSVENTDTQYF.